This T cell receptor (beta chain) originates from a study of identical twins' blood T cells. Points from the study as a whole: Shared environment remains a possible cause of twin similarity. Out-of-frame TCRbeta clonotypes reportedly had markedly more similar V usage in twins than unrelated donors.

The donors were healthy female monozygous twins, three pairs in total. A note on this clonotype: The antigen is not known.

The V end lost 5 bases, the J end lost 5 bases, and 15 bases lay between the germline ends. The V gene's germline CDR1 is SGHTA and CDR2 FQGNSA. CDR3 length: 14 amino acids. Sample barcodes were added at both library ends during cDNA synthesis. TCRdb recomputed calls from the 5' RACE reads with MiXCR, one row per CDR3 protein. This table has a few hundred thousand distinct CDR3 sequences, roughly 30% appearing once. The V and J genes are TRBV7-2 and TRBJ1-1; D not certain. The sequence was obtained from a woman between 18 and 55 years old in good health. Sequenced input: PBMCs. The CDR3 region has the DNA TGTGCCAGCAGCCACAAGGGAGGGTTGACTGAAGCTTTCTTT. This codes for CASSHKGGLTEAFF.